The 23 T cell receptor beta chains below come from one sample, sequenced in a study of OX40 agonist ivuxolimab in advanced cancers. Profiled with immunoSEQ multiplex PCR; TCRdb holds only in-frame clones, not every one. The table shows roughly 71,000 clones, with around 73% occurring only once. Sequences were derived from CD4+ or CD8+ T cells sorted from blood, sampled in a trial of the OX40 agonist ivuxolimab. These receptors originate from an adult with an advanced solid tumor such as melanoma, head and neck, liver or kidney cancer.

The genes are TRBV19 and TRBJ2-7; D gene uncertain. Trimming took off 1 base at V and 7 bases at J, with 14 bases between the two ends. Looked up from germline, CDR1 is LNHDA and CDR2 is SQIVND (reference sequence). There are 14 residues in the CDR3. CDR3 coding DNA: TGTGCCAGTAGTATAGTCGGCGCTTCTGGGGAGCAGTACTTC. This sequence encodes CASSIVGASGEQYF.

This clone was recorded many times. The chain uses TRBV9 and TRBJ2-7, with D possibly being TRBD1 or TRBD2 (5 bases each). Germline V gives CDR1 SGDLS, CDR2 YYNGEE. This CDR3 has 13 residues. V was trimmed by 5 bases and J by 7 bases, leaving 16 bases between them. The CDR3 is CASSWGDRGEQYF. The CDR3 DNA reads TGTGCCAGCAGTTGGGGCGACCGGGGAGAGCAGTACTTC.

The J gene is TRBJ2-5, the V gene TRBV5-4; 12 bases map to TRBD2. V was clipped by 5 bases and J by 3 bases; unmatched bases: 5. The V gene's germline CDR1 is SGHNT and CDR2 YYREEE (reference sequence). The CDR3 extends over 15 amino acids. The chain's CDR3 is CASSSTSGGKETQYF. The CDR3 DNA reads TGTGCCAGCAGTTCGACTAGCGGGGGCAAAGAGACCCAGTACTTC.

This chain links TRBV5-1 with TRBJ2-6; D is unresolved. The CDR3 runs 17 residues. Trimming removed 5 bases at V and 0 bases at J, with 15 bases between. Germline V gives CDR1 SGHRS, CDR2 YFSETQ. CDR3 protein: CASRAGPYSSGANVLTF. CDR3 coding DNA: TGCGCCAGCAGAGCAGGCCCATACTCCTCTGGGGCCAACGTCCTGACTTTC.

The chain has TRBV19 and TRBJ2-1, with D perhaps TRBD1 (6 bases). The V end was cut by 5 bases, the J end by 5 bases, with 19 bases between. CDR3 length: 16 amino acids. Germline CDR1 reads LNHDA; CDR2 reads SQIVND (reference sequence). The CDR3 reads CASSPGSGVWDNEQFF. The CDR3, as DNA: TGTGCCAGTAGTCCTGGCTCAGGGGTCTGGGACAATGAGCAGTTCTTC.

This chain joins TRBV5-4 and TRBJ2-6; no clear D gene. Trimming pared 1 base from V and 0 bases from J, leaving 5 bases between. Germline CDR1 SGHNT, CDR2 YYREEE (reference sequence). The CDR3 is 15 residues long. In DNA, the CDR3 is TGTGCCAGCAGCTTGAGCGTCTCTGGGGCCAACGTCCTGACTTTC. Protein sequence: CASSLSVSGANVLTF.

Only one count was recorded for this clone. The chain joins TRBV19 to TRBJ2-1; no clear D. This CDR3 has 14 amino acids. The germline V gene encodes CDR1 LNHDA and CDR2 SQIVND (reference sequence). Trimming took off 4 bases at V and 4 bases at J, with 11 bases between the two ends. The CDR3 region has the DNA TGTGCCAGTAGTAGGGATCCTGAATACAATGAGCAGTTCTTC. Translated, it gives CASSRDPEYNEQFF.

The CDR3 nucleotides are TGCGCCAGCAGCCCCCAGACAGTCATGAACACTGAAGCTTTCTTT. It codes for CASSPQTVMNTEAFF. V is TRBV5-1 and J is TRBJ1-1, with D tentatively TRBD1 (5 bases). The CDR3 runs to 15 residues. V was pared by 4 bases and J by 0 bases, with 13 bases between. Germline V gene lookup returns CDR1 SGHRS and CDR2 YFSETQ. The full variable domain, in which reference TRBV5-1 and TRBJ1-1 provide the parts outside the CDR3, is KAGVTQTPRYLIKTRGQQVTLSCSPISGHRSVSWYQQTPGQGLQFLFEYFSETQRNKGNFPGRFSGRQFSNSRSEMNVSTLELGDSALYLCASSPQTVMNTEAFFGQGTRLTVV.

This chain links TRBV4-2 with TRBJ1-1, with unresolved D. The V and J ends lost 1 base and 5 bases respectively, with 14 bases between them. Germline V gives CDR1 LGHNA, CDR2 YNFKEQ. The CDR3 is 15 residues long. The CDR3: CASSQANAGGTEAFF. The CDR3 DNA reads as TGTGCCAGCAGCCAAGCCAATGCGGGTGGTACTGAAGCTTTCTTT.

This clone was seen a handful of times. The rearrangement uses TRBV18 and TRBJ2-3; D is perhaps TRBD1 (6 bases). Deletions cut 2 bases from V and 2 bases from J, with 11 bases between. This CDR3 has 15 amino acids. Per germline, CDR1 KGHSH and CDR2 LQKENI. DNA for the CDR3: TGTGCCAGCTCACCAGTGGGGGCTTACACAGATACGCAGTATTTT. Residues: CASSPVGAYTDTQYF. Supplemented by reference TRBV18 and TRBJ2-3, the full variable domain reads NAGVMQNPRHLVRRRGQEARLRCSPMKGHSHVYWYRQLPEEGLKFMVYLQKENIIDESGMPKERFSAEFPKEGPSILRIQQVVRGDSAAYFCASSPVGAYTDTQYFGPGTRLTVL.

CDR3 amino acids: CASSRTSGTEAFF. The CDR3, as DNA: TGTGCCAGCAGCCGTACCTCGGGCACTGAAGCTTTCTTT. The V gene is TRBV6-5, the J gene TRBJ1-1; the D is unclear. Germline CDR1 reads MNHEY; CDR2 reads SVGAGI. Trimming cost V 6 bases and J 4 bases, with 12 bases left between them. CDR3 length equals 13 residues.

V usage is TRBV5-3 and J usage is TRBJ2-1, with TRBD1 identical over 12 bases. TRBV5-3 is reported as an ORF; its role is uncertain. V dropped 4 bases and J dropped 0; count of bases not matched to a gene: 11. CDR3 length equals 19 residues. The CDR3 DNA reads as TGTGCCAGAAGCCATGAGGGACAGGGGGCTGGGAGCTCCTACAATGAGCAGTTCTTC. Protein product: CARSHEGQGAGSSYNEQFF.

The chain joins TRBV15 to TRBJ2-2; TRBD1 aligns across 7 bases. This CDR3 contains 16 residues. The V and J ends lost 1 base and 4 bases, in that order; junction bases with no gene match: 6. The germline V gene encodes CDR1 LNHNV and CDR2 YYDKDF (reference sequence). The CDR3 nucleotides read TGTGCCACCAGCAGAGCGGACAGGCCCTCCACCGGGGAGCTGTTTTTT. Translating gives CATSRADRPSTGELFF.

This clone was seen only a few times. The chain has TRBV15 and TRBJ1-4; perhaps TRBD1 as D (6 bases). V was trimmed by 5 bases and J by 0 bases, leaving 22 bases between them. Germline V gene data show CDR1 as LNHNV and CDR2 as YYDKDF (reference sequence). The CDR3 sequence is 19 residues long. The CDR3 is CATSVPQGRIRATNEKLFF. The DNA for the CDR3 is TGTGCCACCAGCGTACCCCAGGGGCGGATTAGAGCAACTAATGAAAAACTGTTTTTT.

V gene TRBV6-6 combines with J gene TRBJ1-4; D is unresolved. Germline V lookup: CDR1 MNHNY, CDR2 SVGAGI (reference sequence). Trimming took 6 bases from V and 8 from J, leaving 19 bases between them. The CDR3 runs to 15 residues. CDR3 protein: CASSPTTLTSEKLFF. CDR3 bases: TGTGCCAGCAGCCCAACAACCTTAACATCAGAAAAACTGTTTTTT.

This chain connects TRBV9 to TRBJ1-2; the D gene is possibly TRBD1 (5 bases). The CDR3 runs 15 residues. V dropped 0 bases and J dropped 0 bases, with 9 bases sitting between them. The germline gives CDR1 SGDLS, CDR2 YYNGEE. This CDR3 is CASSVGPGPNYGYTF. The CDR3 region has the DNA TGTGCCAGCAGCGTAGGGCCGGGACCTAACTATGGCTACACCTTC.

V gene TRBV5-1 combines with J gene TRBJ1-4, with 7 bases identical to TRBD1. J was trimmed by 6 bases and V by 1 base; bases with no gene match: 6. Germline V gives CDR1 SGHRS, CDR2 YFSETQ. The CDR3 runs 15 residues. The CDR3 nucleotides are TGCGCCAGCAGCTTGAGAGGGGGCGTGGATGAAAAACTGTTTTTT. Protein: CASSLRGGVDEKLFF. Complete variable domain (other parts from reference TRBV5-1 and TRBJ1-4): KAGVTQTPRYLIKTRGQQVTLSCSPISGHRSVSWYQQTPGQGLQFLFEYFSETQRNKGNFPGRFSGRQFSNSRSEMNVSTLELGDSALYLCASSLRGGVDEKLFFGSGTQLSVL.

A single count supports this clone. The chain uses TRBV5-1 and TRBJ2-1, with D unresolved. Germline V gives CDR1 SGHRS, CDR2 YFSETQ. V lost 4 bases and J 1 base, leaving 12 bases between the germline ends. The CDR3 runs 15 residues. The CDR3 DNA reads as TGCGCCAGCAGCCCGGACCCGCAGTCCTACAATGAGCAGTTCTTC. Translation gives CASSPDPQSYNEQFF.

The chain combines TRBV5-8 with TRBJ1-1, with D maybe TRBD1 (6 bases). Between the trimmed V and J ends, which lost 4 bases and 5 bases, there was a span of 12 bases. This CDR3 has 13 amino acids. The V gene's germline CDR1 is SGHTS and CDR2 YDEGEE. The CDR3: CASSQFRGTEAFF. As DNA, the CDR3 is TGTGCCAGCAGCCAATTCAGGGGTACTGAAGCTTTCTTT.

The chain is built from TRBV28 and TRBJ1-5, with 10 bases lining up with TRBD1. Per the germline V gene, CDR1 is MDHEN and CDR2 is SYDVKM. The CDR3 has 15 amino acids. With 7 bases clipped from V and 6 bases from J, the junction kept 9 bases outside the gene matches. CDR3 bases: TGTGCCAGCACCCAGGACAGGGGGAGTACTCAGCCCCAGCATTTT. It translates to CASTQDRGSTQPQHF.

The chain recombines TRBV19 with TRBJ2-3; TRBD1 might be the D (7 bases). Trimming pared 9 bases from V and 3 bases from J, leaving 19 bases between. The germline V gene has CDR1 LNHDA and CDR2 SQIVND (reference sequence). CDR3 size: 15 residues. In nucleotides, the CDR3 is TGTGCCAGCAGTGGCGGGGCAGGGGGGACAGATACGCAGTATTTT. Amino acids: CASSGGAGGTDTQYF.

The rearrangement joins TRBV5-6 to TRBJ1-2, with D perhaps TRBD1 (5 bases). CDR1 and CDR2 from the germline V gene are SGHDT and YYEEEE. There are 13 residues in the CDR3. Trimming took 5 bases from V and 5 from J, leaving 13 bases between them. The DNA of the CDR3 is TGTGCCAGCAGAATCGGGACGTATTATGGCTACACCTTC. Protein: CASRIGTYYGYTF. Based on the CDR3 plus reference TRBV5-6 and TRBJ1-2, the full variable domain is DAGVTQSPTHLIKTRGQQVTLRCSPKSGHDTVSWYQQALGQGPQFIFQYYEEEERQRGNFPDRFSGHQFPNYSSELNVNALLLGDSALYLCASRIGTYYGYTFGSGTRLTVV.

The chain employs TRBV18 and TRBJ1-3; 7 bases are shared with TRBD1. Germline V CDR1 and CDR2: KGHSH, LQKENI. This CDR3 region has 15 residues. With 4 bases clipped from V and 6 bases from J, the junction kept 9 bases outside the gene matches. The CDR3 reads CASSLAPGQPNTIYF. The DNA of the CDR3 is TGTGCCAGCTCACTCGCGCCGGGACAGCCAAACACCATATATTTT.